Listed below are T cell receptor beta chains from one sample, sequenced in a study of cytomegalovirus exposure and HLA in healthy donors. The method was immunoSEQ multiplex PCR; TCRdb's version includes in-frame clones alone and lacks a portion of them. The table records around 140,000 clones, 77% of them present only once. The specimen was PBMCs. The receptors stem from a male donor in good health and CMV-seronegative. Each CDR3 is given with its conserved first and last residue. The order of the fields is D gene, CDR3 length, V gene, J gene, clone size, CDR3 DNA, CDR3 protein. A D gene is named only where the DNA matches it firmly. Rows may omit the clone size; those that give it use once, few, many or a size class.

D gene: .; CDR3 length: 16; V gene: TRBV4-3; J gene: TRBJ2-7; clone size: .; CDR3 DNA: TGCGCCAGCAGCCAGGGCCTCGGGGGATACTCCTACGAGCAGTACTTC; CDR3 protein: CASSQGLGGYSYEQYF
D gene: .; CDR3 length: 15; V gene: TRBV28; J gene: TRBJ1-2; clone size: .; CDR3 DNA: TGTGCCAGCACCACCGCTGGACTGGGGGCCTATGGCTACACCTTC; CDR3 protein: CASTTAGLGAYGYTF
D gene: TRBD2; CDR3 length: 13; V gene: TRBV29-1; J gene: TRBJ2-7; clone size: .; CDR3 DNA: TGCAGCGTGGTGGGGAGGCGGGGGGGGGAGCAGTACTTC; CDR3 protein: CSVVGRRGGEQYF
D gene: .; CDR3 length: 16; V gene: TRBV27; J gene: TRBJ1-2; clone size: .; CDR3 DNA: TGTGCCAGCTTTACCCCCCTCAGGGGAAGTAAATATGGCTACACCTTC; CDR3 protein: CASFTPLRGSKYGYTF
D gene: TRBD1; CDR3 length: 17; V gene: TRBV7-6; J gene: TRBJ1-1; clone size: few; CDR3 DNA: TGTGCCAGCAGCTTAGGGGACAGGGGCATCATGAACACTGAAGCTTTCTTT; CDR3 protein: CASSLGDRGIMNTEAFF
D gene: TRBD1; CDR3 length: 15; V gene: TRBV5-4; J gene: TRBJ1-1; clone size: .; CDR3 DNA: TGTGCCAGCAGCTTGGGGCAGGGGGCTCGGACTGAAGCTTTCTTT; CDR3 protein: CASSLGQGARTEAFF
D gene: TRBD2; CDR3 length: 17; V gene: TRBV9; J gene: TRBJ2-2; clone size: .; CDR3 DNA: TGTGCCAGCAGCATCCGGACTAGCGGGAGGGCCGGGGGGGAGCTGTTTTTT; CDR3 protein: CASSIRTSGRAGGELFF
D gene: TRBD1; CDR3 length: 13; V gene: TRBV6-5; J gene: TRBJ1-2; clone size: .; CDR3 DNA: TGTGCCAGCAGCCCCGGGACAGGATATGGCTACACCTTC; CDR3 protein: CASSPGTGYGYTF
D gene: TRBD1; CDR3 length: 15; V gene: TRBV9; J gene: TRBJ1-2; clone size: .; CDR3 DNA: TGTGCCAGCAGCGAGGGACAGGGGCGAACTATTAGCTACACCTTC; CDR3 protein: CASSEGQGRTISYTF
D gene: TRBD1; CDR3 length: 13; V gene: TRBV25-1; J gene: TRBJ2-7; clone size: .; CDR3 DNA: TGTGCCAGCAGCCCGGACAGGGTACACGAGCAGTACTTC; CDR3 protein: CASSPDRVHEQYF
D gene: .; CDR3 length: 11; V gene: TRBV6-6; J gene: TRBJ1-2; clone size: .; CDR3 DNA: TGTGCCATCCGAGGGGGCTATGGCTACACCTTC; CDR3 protein: CAIRGGYGYTF
D gene: TRBD1; CDR3 length: 14; V gene: TRBV6-1; J gene: TRBJ1-2; clone size: once; CDR3 DNA: TGTGCCAGCAGGGAAACAGGGGGACCCTATGGCTACACCTTC; CDR3 protein: CASRETGGPYGYTF
D gene: .; CDR3 length: 14; V gene: TRBV7-2; J gene: TRBJ1-5; clone size: .; CDR3 DNA: TGTGCCAGCAGCCCGGCCCAGGGGAGTCAGCCCCAGCATTTT; CDR3 protein: CASSPAQGSQPQHF
D gene: TRBD2; CDR3 length: 14; V gene: TRBV2; J gene: TRBJ2-7; clone size: .; CDR3 DNA: TGTGCCAGCAGTGACCCTAGCGGGGGCTACGAGCAGTACTTC; CDR3 protein: CASSDPSGGYEQYF
D gene: .; CDR3 length: 16; V gene: TRBV4-1; J gene: TRBJ2-5; clone size: .; CDR3 DNA: TGCGCCAGCAGCCAAGTGGACTTAGTCGCGCATGGGACCCAGTACTTC; CDR3 protein: CASSQVDLVAHGTQYF
D gene: .; CDR3 length: 16; V gene: TRBV6-5; J gene: TRBJ1-1; clone size: .; CDR3 DNA: TGTGCCAGCAGTTACTCGCCCCGGGGGGGAAACACTGAAGCTTTCTTT; CDR3 protein: CASSYSPRGGNTEAFF
D gene: .; CDR3 length: 16; V gene: TRBV19; J gene: TRBJ1-4; clone size: .; CDR3 DNA: TGTGCCAGTAGTCCCGTCGGAGGGACAACTAATGAAAAACTGTTTTTT; CDR3 protein: CASSPVGGTTNEKLFF
D gene: .; CDR3 length: 12; V gene: TRBV7-9; J gene: TRBJ2-7; clone size: .; CDR3 DNA: TGTGCCAGCAGCTTATCAGGCTACGAGCAGTACTTC; CDR3 protein: CASSLSGYEQYF
D gene: TRBD2; CDR3 length: 18; V gene: TRBV9; J gene: TRBJ2-7; clone size: few; CDR3 DNA: TGTGCCAGCAGCGTAGGACCCCGCACTAGCGGGGGTACCTACGAGCAGTACTTC; CDR3 protein: CASSVGPRTSGGTYEQYF